A single sample gave rise to the 28 T cell receptor beta chains below, sequenced in a study of blood T cell repertoires in COVID-19. Sequenced by immunoSEQ multiplex PCR; TCRdb stores in-frame clones only, minus some. The sample consists of under 300,000 clones, 70% to 90% of them appearing once. Sample: peripheral blood. These receptors were taken from a woman aged 40 to 50 with acute or convalescent COVID-19.

The rearrangement uses TRBV24-1 and TRBJ2-1; 7 bases align to TRBD1. J lost 0 bases, V lost 2 bases, and 0 bases had no gene match. CDR1 KGHDR and CDR2 SFDVKD come from the germline V gene. CDR3 size: 15 residues. The CDR3 protein is CATSDWTGSYNEQFF. The CDR3 nucleotides are TGTGCCACCAGTGATTGGACAGGCTCCTACAATGAGCAGTTCTTC.

J is TRBJ1-5 and V is TRBV3-1 (or the pseudogene TRBV3-2); D is unclear. This CDR3 spans 14 amino acids. Looked up from germline, CDR1 is LGHDT and CDR2 is YNNKEL (reference sequence). V was cut by 0 bases and J by 4 bases, with 7 bases left in between. The CDR3 region has the DNA TGTGCCAGCAGCCAAGAACTCAGGAATCAGCCCCAGCATTTT. Amino acids: CASSQELRNQPQHF.

The chain couples TRBV19 to TRBJ2-1; TRBD2 aligns across 8 bases. In germline, CDR1 is LNHDA, CDR2 SQIVND (reference sequence). This CDR3 spans 14 amino acids. Trimming took 5 bases from V and 8 from J; bases not matched to a gene: 8. CDR3 coding DNA: TGTGCCAGTAGTGACGGGGGGGCCCGGGATGAGCAGTTCTTC. It translates to CASSDGGARDEQFF. The whole variable domain, remainder taken from reference TRBV19 and TRBJ2-1, is DGGITQSPKYLFRKEGQNVTLSCEQNLNHDAMYWYRQDPGQGLRLIYYSQIVNDFQKGDIAEGYSVSREKKESFPLTVTSAQKNPTAFYLCASSDGGARDEQFFGPGTRLTVL.

The V and J genes are TRBV14 and TRBJ2-6; D uncertain. The CDR3 consists of 17 residues. CDR1 and CDR2 from the germline V gene are SGHDN and FVKESK. The V gene lost 1 base and the J gene lost 0 bases, with 10 bases spanning the gap. This chain's CDR3 is CASSQGQDASGANVLTF. The DNA for the CDR3 is TGTGCCAGCAGCCAAGGCCAGGATGCCTCTGGGGCCAACGTCCTGACTTTC.

The chain recombines TRBV4-1 with TRBJ1-1; 8 bases are shared with TRBD1. In germline, CDR1 is MGHRA, CDR2 YSYEKL. V gave up 3 bases and J gave up 2 bases; unmatched junction bases: 8. CDR3 length: 16 residues. The CDR3 nucleotides read TGCGCCAGCAGCCAGCAGAGAGGACAGGGAAACACTGAAGCTTTCTTT. Its protein product is CASSQQRGQGNTEAFF.

The CDR3 spells CASGFDYNRGGGTEAFF. The DNA of the CDR3 is TGTGCTAGTGGTTTCGACTACAACAGGGGGGGAGGAACTGAAGCTTTCTTT. The rearrangement links TRBV12-5 to TRBJ1-1; 8 bases match TRBD1. The CDR3 extends over 17 amino acids. Germline CDR1 and CDR2: LGHNT and FRNRAP. After removal of 3 bases from V and 5 bases from J, the junction contained 14 bases not matched to a gene.

This chain links TRBV19 with TRBJ2-3; no clear D gene. V was pared by 0 bases and J by 0 bases, with 4 bases between. CDR1 is LNHDA, CDR2 SQIVND, per germline (reference sequence). The CDR3 has 14 residues. The CDR3: CASSIDISTDTQYF. The DNA for the CDR3 is TGTGCCAGTAGTATAGACATTAGCACAGATACGCAGTATTTT.

The J gene is TRBJ1-4, the V gene TRBV18; TRBD1 matches at 8 bases. Germline CDR1 KGHSH, CDR2 LQKENI. The CDR3 extends over 16 amino acids. V lost 5 bases and J lost 3; bases outside the gene matches: 8. This chain's CDR3 is CASSSVTGGPNEKLFF. As DNA, the CDR3 is TGTGCCAGCTCATCAGTAACAGGGGGACCTAATGAAAAACTGTTTTTT.

The V and J genes are TRBV10-3 and TRBJ1-1; 7 bases fit TRBD1. Trimming at V came to 4 bases and at J to 1 base, leaving 6 bases not matched to a gene. The CDR3 has 15 amino acids. Germline assignment: CDR1 ENHRY and CDR2 SYGVKD. CDR3 residues: CAISGLQGTNTEAFF. In DNA, the CDR3 is TGTGCCATCAGTGGCCTACAGGGGACGAACACTGAAGCTTTCTTT.

This chain uses TRBV5-6 with TRBJ2-7, with D possibly matching TRBD1 (5 bases). V lost 1 base, J lost 5 bases, and 7 bases lay in between. The CDR3 is made up of 12 amino acids. Germline values: CDR1 SGHDT, CDR2 YYEEEE. CDR3 sequence reads: CASSLLRDEQYV. Here the CDR3 DNA reads TGTGCCAGCAGCTTGCTCAGGGACGAGCAGTACGTC.

V gene TRBV18 combines with J gene TRBJ1-2; no clear D gene. V lost 1 base, J lost 6 bases, and 12 bases lay in between. The CDR3 totals 14 residues. Germline CDR1 and CDR2: KGHSH and LQKENI. The CDR3, as DNA: TGTGCCAGCTCACCACGTCTAGAGGGAGATGGCTACACCTTC. It translates to CASSPRLEGDGYTF.

This clone was counted once. The sample carries other DNA sequences with the same CDR3. The rearrangement joins TRBV9 to TRBJ1-1, with TRBD1 as a possible D gene (5 bases). V was trimmed by 1 base and J by 4 bases, leaving 5 bases between them. This CDR3 contains 12 residues. Germline V gene lookup returns CDR1 SGDLS and CDR2 YYNGEE. CDR3 protein: CASSVQGTEAFF. DNA for the CDR3: TGTGCCAGCAGCGTACAGGGCACTGAAGCTTTCTTT.

V gene TRBV5-1 combines with J gene TRBJ1-6; 7 bases are shared with TRBD1. Unmatched junction bases numbered 4, after V lost 4 bases and J lost 0 bases. The CDR3 has 16 amino acids. CDR1 is SGHRS and CDR2 is YFSETQ in the germline V gene. CDR3 coding DNA: TGCGCCAGCAGCGAGACAGGGAACTCCTATAATTCACCCCTCCACTTT. This codes for CASSETGNSYNSPLHF. The variable domain in full, with the rest retrieved from reference TRBV5-1 and TRBJ1-6, is KAGVTQTPRYLIKTRGQQVTLSCSPISGHRSVSWYQQTPGQGLQFLFEYFSETQRNKGNFPGRFSGRQFSNSRSEMNVSTLELGDSALYLCASSETGNSYNSPLHFGNGTRLTVT.

This chain connects TRBV6-2 or TRBV6-3 to TRBJ2-3, with TRBD2 matching over 9 bases. The CDR3 extends over 16 amino acids. Germline loops: CDR1 MNHEY, CDR2 SVGEGT. V lost 5 bases to trimming and J lost 3 bases; unmatched junction nucleotides: 9. Written as DNA, the CDR3 is TGTGCCAGCAGTCACGAACTAGCGGGCTCAACAGATACGCAGTATTTT. This gives the protein CASSHELAGSTDTQYF.

This clone was picked up one time. The chain recombines TRBV5-1 with TRBJ2-5; D ambiguous. Germline CDR1 SGHRS, CDR2 YFSETQ. This CDR3 comprises 12 residues. V was pared by 0 bases and J by 9 bases, with 9 bases between. Here the CDR3 reads CASSLGSLAQYF. The CDR3 DNA is TGCGCCAGCAGCTTGGGGAGTTTGGCCCAGTACTTC.

This chain connects TRBV5-1 to TRBJ1-2; D not certain. The CDR3 consists of 13 residues. Germline values: CDR1 SGHRS, CDR2 YFSETQ. V was cut by 0 bases and J by 8 bases, with 11 bases left in between. CDR3 sequence: CASSLGGVEGYTF. In DNA, the CDR3 is TGCGCCAGCAGCTTGGGGGGAGTGGAGGGCTACACCTTC.

The table lists this clone with a count of one. The chain combines TRBV12-5 with TRBJ2-6; 9 nucleotides line up with TRBD1. Trimming at V came to 2 bases and at J to 0 bases, leaving 17 bases not matched to a gene. CDR1 and CDR2 (germline): LGHNT, FRNRAP. CDR3 size: 22 residues. The CDR3: CASGLPRTGANVSSSGANVLTF. The CDR3 coding sequence is TGTGCTAGTGGTTTGCCCCGGACAGGGGCGAATGTAAGTTCCTCTGGGGCCAACGTCCTGACTTTC.

This chain connects TRBV2 to TRBJ1-2; D possibly corresponds to TRBD1 (5 bases). The CDR3 length is 16 residues. The germline V gene encodes CDR1 SNHLY and CDR2 FYNNEI. V dropped 2 bases and J dropped 8 bases, with 21 bases sitting between them. The chain's CDR3 is CASSEYEKGALGGYTF. The CDR3 nucleotides are TGTGCCAGCAGTGAATACGAGAAAGGGGCCTTAGGGGGCTACACCTTC. Supplemented by reference TRBV2 and TRBJ1-2, the full variable domain reads EPEVTQTPSHQVTQMGQEVILRCVPISNHLYFYWYRQILGQKVEFLVSFYNNEISEKSEIFDDQFSVERPDGSNFTLKIRSTKLEDSAMYFCASSEYEKGALGGYTFGSGTRLTVV.

The chain uses TRBV6-4 and TRBJ1-5, with D possibly TRBD1 on 6 matching bases. The V gene's germline CDR1 is MRHNA and CDR2 SNTAGT. V was cut by 5 bases and J by 5 bases, with 13 bases left in between. The CDR3 has 14 amino acids. The CDR3 spells CASSPQGWDQPQHF. CDR3 in DNA: TGTGCCAGCAGTCCACAGGGATGGGATCAGCCCCAGCATTTT.

This clone showed up many times. CDR3 region: CASSLKRDQPQHF. The DNA of the CDR3 is TGTGCCAGCAGCCTAAAGCGGGATCAGCCCCAGCATTTT. The chain carries TRBV7-2 and TRBJ1-5; D is uncertain. Germline CDR1 is SGHTA and CDR2 is FQGNSA. The CDR3 sequence is 13 residues long. Trimming pared 5 bases from V and 5 bases from J, leaving 10 bases between.

The chain employs TRBV6-1 and TRBJ2-7; D is possibly TRBD1 (6 bases). This CDR3 comprises 13 residues. Germline V gene lookup returns CDR1 MNHNS and CDR2 SASEGT. V gave up 2 bases and J gave up 3 bases, with 8 bases separating them. CDR3 amino acids: CASSERDNYEQYV. The CDR3 nucleotides read TGTGCCAGCAGTGAAAGGGACAACTACGAGCAGTACGTC.

The V call is TRBV6-6, the J call TRBJ2-3; a weak D match, TRBD1 (5 bases). V dropped 7 bases and J dropped 0 bases, with 11 bases sitting between them. CDR3 length: 14 amino acids. Germline V gives CDR1 MNHNY, CDR2 SVGAGI (reference sequence). The CDR3 here is CASKRGLSTDTQYF. In DNA form, the CDR3 reads TGTGCCAGCAAAAGGGGCCTTAGCACAGATACGCAGTATTTT.

The rearrangement joins TRBV19 to TRBJ1-1, with D perhaps matching TRBD1 (5 bases). The CDR3 consists of 13 residues. Germline-derived CDR1 and CDR2 are LNHDA and SQIVND (reference sequence). Between the trimmed V and J ends, which lost 6 bases and 4 bases, there was a span of 12 bases. The DNA for the CDR3 is TGTGCCAGTAGCCTTATAGACAGCACTGAAGCTTTCTTT. Translation gives CASSLIDSTEAFF.

This clone was detected a few times. The chain recombines TRBV10-2 with TRBJ1-2; D may be TRBD1 (6 bases). Germline V gene data show CDR1 as WSHSY and CDR2 as SAAADI. Trimming cost V 3 bases and J 5 bases, with 22 bases left between them. The CDR3 is 17 residues long. This chain's CDR3 is CASSDQPTGTSRYGYTF. CDR3 DNA: TGCGCCAGCAGTGACCAACCAACCGGGACATCGCGTTATGGCTACACCTTC.

The chain carries TRBV11-2 and TRBJ2-3; unclear D gene. Germline-derived CDR1 and CDR2 are SGHAT and FQNNGV. V lost 0 bases to trimming and J lost 6 bases, with 7 bases between them. This CDR3 has 13 residues. CDR3 amino acids: CASSLDHGDTQYF. The CDR3 nucleotides are TGTGCCAGCAGCTTAGATCACGGTGATACGCAGTATTTT.

This clone was observed a single time. The V call is TRBV9, the J call TRBJ2-4, with TRBD2 identical over 7 bases. Germline trimming cut 4 bases from V and 6 bases from J; bases unmatched to any gene: 7. The CDR3 is 14 residues long. CDR1 and CDR2 from the germline V gene are SGDLS and YYNGEE. The CDR3 DNA reads TGTGCCAGCAGCTTTTGGGTAGCGGGAAACATTCAGTACTTC. It yields the protein CASSFWVAGNIQYF.

The CDR3 sequence: CASSWTAMNTEAFF. In DNA form, the CDR3 reads TGTGCCAGTAGTTGGACAGCCATGAACACTGAAGCTTTCTTT. V is TRBV19 and J is TRBJ1-1; tentative D call: TRBD1 (6 bases). The CDR3 is made up of 14 amino acids. The V and J ends lost 5 bases and 0 bases respectively, with 10 bases between them. Germline loops: CDR1 LNHDA, CDR2 SQIVND (reference sequence). Based on the CDR3 plus reference TRBV19 and TRBJ1-1, the full variable domain is DGGITQSPKYLFRKEGQNVTLSCEQNLNHDAMYWYRQDPGQGLRLIYYSQIVNDFQKGDIAEGYSVSREKKESFPLTVTSAQKNPTAFYLCASSWTAMNTEAFFGQGTRLTVV.

The V call is TRBV9, the J call TRBJ1-3; D is uncertain. The germline gives CDR1 SGDLS, CDR2 YYNGEE. Trimming removed 1 base at V and 0 bases at J, with 14 bases between. The CDR3 totals 17 residues. The CDR3 spells CASSVSLQQSSGNTIYF. The CDR3 DNA reads as TGTGCCAGCAGCGTAAGCCTACAACAGAGCTCTGGAAACACCATATATTTT.